A selection of T cell receptor beta chains follows, all from one sample in a study of blood T cell repertoires in COVID-19. Sequenced by immunoSEQ multiplex PCR; TCRdb stores in-frame clones only, minus some. This table holds about 90,000 clones, roughly nine tenths found once. The sample taken for sequencing was peripheral blood. These receptors came from a human donor with active COVID-19. The donor label of this sample is uncertain. CDR3s include the opening cysteine and the closing phenylalanine or tryptophan. D genes are given only for firm matches. A row's size may be missing; if present it is once, few, many or a size class.

>TRBJ2-2|.|TRBD1|TRBV7-6
CASSLGTGQGAMLTGELFF
TGTGCCAGCAGCTTAGGAACAGGACAGGGGGCAATGTTGACCGGGGAGCTGTTTTTT
>TRBJ2-4|.|TRBD2|TRBV24-1
CATSARTAGDIQYF
TGTGCCACCAGTGCTCGGACAGCGGGGGACATTCAGTACTTC
>TRBJ2-2|few|TRBD1|TRBV7-9
CASSSGQGGTGELFF
TGTGCCAGCAGCTCGGGACAGGGTGGTACCGGGGAGCTGTTTTTT
>TRBJ1-4|.|TRBD1|TRBV9
CASSVDTGQGEKLFF
TGTGCCAGCAGCGTAGACACAGGACAGGGTGAAAAACTGTTTTTT
>TRBJ2-1|.|TRBD1|TRBV5-6
CASGIDRVMDEQFF
TGTGCCAGCGGAATCGACAGGGTAATGGATGAGCAGTTCTTC
>TRBJ2-7|.|.|TRBV2
CASSAGLSPPYEQYF
TGTGCCAGCAGCGCAGGGCTATCCCCTCCCTACGAGCAGTACTTC
>TRBJ2-3|.|TRBD1|TRBV4-2
CASTPRTGGGTDTQYF
TGTGCCAGCACCCCACGGACAGGGGGCGGCACAGATACGCAGTATTTT
>TRBJ2-6|once|.|TRBV27
CASSPRGILRGANVLTF
TGTGCCAGCAGTCCCAGGGGCATTCTTAGGGGGGCCAACGTCCTGACTTTC
>TRBJ1-2|.|.|TRBV6-2/TRBV6-3
CASSYSVRENYGYTF
TGTGCCAGCAGTTACTCGGTTCGCGAGAACTATGGCTACACCTTC
>TRBJ2-3|.|TRBD1|TRBV5-1
CASALGTGGADTQYF
TGCGCCAGCGCCTTGGGGACAGGGGGCGCAGATACGCAGTATTTT
>TRBJ2-1|.|TRBD1|TRBV5-1
CASSLTWGQSYNEQFF
TGCGCCAGCAGCTTGACCTGGGGACAGTCCTACAATGAGCAGTTCTTC
>TRBJ1-1|.|.|TRBV3-1/TRBV3-2
CASSQVRGRTEAFF
TGTGCCAGCAGCCAAGTTAGGGGTCGGACTGAAGCTTTCTTT
>TRBJ2-7|.|.|TRBV27
CASSPGEVIAREQYF
TGTGCCAGCAGTCCCGGGGAGGTAATAGCGCGCGAGCAGTACTTC
>TRBJ1-6|once|TRBD1|TRBV2
CASRSQDRWINSPLHF
TGTGCCAGCAGAAGTCAGGACAGGTGGATTAATTCACCCCTCCACTTT
>TRBJ2-3|.|.|TRBV24-1
CATSDLLADTQYF
TGTGCCACCAGTGATTTACTGGCAGATACGCAGTATTTT
>TRBJ1-2|.|.|TRBV29-1
CSVEGATSYGYTF
TGCAGCGTTGAGGGGGCTACTTCCTATGGCTACACCTTC
>TRBJ1-3|.|.|TRBV9
CASSTQNSGNTIYF
TGTGCCAGCAGCACCCAAAACTCGGGAAACACCATATATTTT
>TRBJ1-1|.|.|TRBV28
CASSGWRGVMNTEAFF
TGTGCCAGCAGCGGCTGGCGGGGAGTCATGAACACTGAAGCTTTCTTT
>TRBJ2-7|once|.|TRBV5-1
CASSLSSGIDEQYF
TGCGCCAGCAGCTTGTCCTCAGGGATCGACGAGCAGTACTTC
>TRBJ2-2|.|.|TRBV7-3
CASSFDRTNGELFF
TGTGCCAGCAGCTTTGACAGAACGAACGGGGAGCTGTTTTTT
>TRBJ1-1|.|.|TRBV25-1
CASSEFGLRTEAFF
TGTGCCAGCAGTGAATTCGGCCTGAGGACTGAAGCTTTCTTT
>TRBJ2-5|.|TRBD2|TRBV6-2/TRBV6-3
CASSRDYHQETQYF
TGTGCCAGCAGCCGGGACTACCACCAAGAGACCCAGTACTTC
>TRBJ2-1|.|TRBD2|TRBV14
CASSQDQASGGRRALFF
TGTGCCAGCAGCCAAGATCAGGCTAGCGGGGGCCGTAGGGCTCTGTTCTTC
>TRBJ2-7|once|TRBD2|TRBV5-1
CASSRNPTSGGNSYEQYF
TGCGCCAGCAGCCGGAACCCGACTAGCGGGGGGAACTCCTACGAGCAGTACTTC
>TRBJ2-7|.|TRBD1|TRBV5-4
CASSLDPGGATYEQYF
TGTGCCAGCAGCCTGGACCCAGGGGGCGCAACCTACGAGCAGTACTTC
>TRBJ2-5|.|TRBD1|TRBV5-4
CASSPPTGSETQYF
TGTGCCAGCAGCCCCCCGACAGGGTCGGAGACCCAGTACTTC
>TRBJ2-5|.|.|TRBV20-1
CSASQGQETQYF
TGCAGTGCTAGTCAGGGGCAAGAGACCCAGTACTTC
>TRBJ2-3|.|TRBD1|TRBV28
CASSRPGQGADTQYF
TGTGCCAGCAGTCGACCGGGACAGGGGGCTGATACGCAGTATTTT
>TRBJ2-1|.|TRBD1|TRBV5-1
CASSTTTGTGNEQFF
TGCGCCAGCAGCACAACCACCGGGACAGGGAATGAGCAGTTCTTC
>TRBJ1-1|.|.|TRBV19
CASSIDQVNTEAFF
TGTGCCAGTAGTATAGATCAGGTGAACACTGAAGCTTTCTTT
>TRBJ2-4|.|.|TRBV2
CASSSLQGLAKNIQYF
TGTGCCAGCAGTTCCCTCCAGGGACTAGCCAAAAACATTCAGTACTTC
>TRBJ2-7|.|TRBD1|TRBV24-1
CATSALDRSAYEQYF
TGTGCCACCAGTGCCCTGGACAGGTCGGCCTACGAGCAGTACTTC
>TRBJ2-3|.|TRBD2|TRBV6-2/TRBV6-3
CASSQGGGSSTDTQYF
TGTGCCAGCAGCCAGGGCGGGGGATCTAGCACAGATACGCAGTATTTT
>TRBJ2-1|.|.|TRBV6-4
CASSAEGGGYDEQFF
TGTGCCAGCAGCGCCGAGGGGGGGGGCTACGATGAGCAGTTCTTC
>TRBJ2-2|.|TRBD1|TRBV6-2/TRBV6-3
CASSYHPTGAGNTGELFF
TGTGCCAGCAGTTACCACCCCACAGGGGCCGGAAACACCGGGGAGCTGTTTTTT
>TRBJ2-7|.|TRBD1|TRBV7-2
CASSYRTGEAYEQYF
TGTGCCAGCAGCTACCGGACAGGGGAAGCATACGAGCAGTACTTC
>TRBJ2-7|.|.|TRBV5-8
CASSPLLTTYEQYF
TGTGCCAGCAGCCCGCTACTTACGACTTACGAGCAGTACTTC
>TRBJ2-2|.|TRBD2|TRBV3-1/TRBV3-2
CASSRAGGTGELFF
TGTGCCAGCAGCCGAGCGGGGGGCACCGGGGAGCTGTTTTTT
>TRBJ1-3|.|TRBD1|TRBV19
CASSIGGQGFTSGNTIYF
TGTGCCAGTAGTATCGGCGGACAGGGTTTTACCTCGGGAAACACCATATATTTT
>TRBJ1-2|.|TRBD1|TRBV12-5
CASGYPGTGDYGYTF
TGTGCTAGTGGTTATCCCGGGACAGGGGACTATGGCTACACCTTC
>TRBJ2-7|.|.|TRBV7-9
CASSRDGGLTYEQYF
TGTGCCAGCAGCAGGGACGGAGGGCTGACCTACGAGCAGTACTTC
>TRBJ1-5|once|.|TRBV7-9
CASTSSVGDYSNQPQHF
TGTGCCAGCACCTCATCCGTGGGGGACTATAGCAATCAGCCCCAGCATTTT
>TRBJ2-4|.|TRBD2|TRBV7-2
CASSLVGSGLAKNIQYF
TGTGCCAGCAGCTTAGTAGGTAGCGGGCTAGCCAAAAACATTCAGTACTTC
>TRBJ2-1|.|TRBD1|TRBV14
CASSQSLGTAYWAHNEQFF
TGTGCCAGCAGCCAGTCCCTCGGGACAGCCTACTGGGCTCACAATGAGCAGTTCTTC
>TRBJ1-4|.|.|TRBV5-4
CASSTYNSGGNEKLFF
TGTGCCAGCAGCACTTACAACTCGGGAGGGAATGAAAAACTGTTTTTT
>TRBJ2-1|once|TRBD2|TRBV27
CASSSLSAGAYNEQFF
TGTGCCAGCAGTTCCCTTTCAGCGGGGGCCTACAATGAGCAGTTCTTC
>TRBJ1-1|.|.|TRBV29-1
CSVVGPEAFF
TGCAGCGTTGTGGGGCCTGAAGCTTTCTTT
>TRBJ1-2|.|TRBD1|TRBV28
CASSLTDRTLYGYTF
TGTGCCAGCAGTCTCACGGACAGGACCCTCTATGGCTACACCTTC
>TRBJ2-2|once|.|TRBV23-1
CASSQGVGIAYRGRGIGELFF
TGCGCCAGCAGTCAGGGCGTTGGGATAGCCTACCGCGGTAGGGGGATTGGGGAGCTGTTTTTT
>TRBJ2-2|.|.|TRBV12-3/TRBV12-4
CASTGVPTGELFF
TGTGCCAGCACCGGAGTCCCCACCGGGGAGCTGTTTTTT
>TRBJ2-4|.|.|TRBV5-4
CASSLAQHLRF
TGTGCCAGCAGCTTGGCTCAACACCTTCGATTC
>TRBJ2-2|.|.|TRBV19
CASSLRDSPEELFF
TGTGCCAGTAGTCTCCGAGACAGCCCCGAAGAGCTGTTTTTT
>TRBJ2-5|once|TRBD1|TRBV5-1
CASSFNRGEETQYF
TGCGCCAGCAGCTTCAACAGGGGAGAAGAGACCCAGTACTTC